This paragraph covers one T cell receptor (beta chain) sequence. What antigen it recognizes has not been identified. It has no much larger one-base neighbor in the sample; base qualities were not kept. This specimen belongs to a study of blood T cell repertoires in COVID-19 (TCRdb year 2020). Regarding the research as a whole: Collaborator samples came from the United States, Italy and Spain and covered acute and convalescent phases of COVID-19. Where available, HLA class I and class II types were obtained from metadata supplied by the sample provider rather than from assay-based typing. The material from the prospective study consisted of cDNA or gDNA derived from T cells, B-cell-depleted T cells, or PBMCs. The sample metadata nearly always contained a de-identified subject ID, COVID-19 status, age in years and sex. The dataset comprised deeply sampled blood TCRbeta repertoires from subjects exposed to, actively infected with, or recovered from COVID-19. The samples were drawn from the first 160 participants of the ongoing ImmuneRACE study and from under 1,500 subjects provided by 6 global collaborators. The repertoires were released in a freely available public database meant as a resource for research on the immune response to SARS-CoV-2. What the authors observed across the whole study: The amount of clinical and demographic metadata varied by source and participant and was provided uncurated.

The CDR3 has 16 amino acids, counting the end cysteine and phenylalanine. The CDR3 DNA has 48 bases and is translated from base 1. CDR1 and CDR2 are drawn from the germline V gene: SGHDT, YYEEEE. The trim is 1 base for V and 0 bases for J, with a gap of 8 bases between the germline ends. Whole blood was collected in K2EDTA tubes by collaborating institutions according to the institutions' own protocols. For TCRbeta analysis, collaborators shipped samples as frozen whole blood, isolated PBMCs, or DNA extracted from either of those sample types. TCRbeta CDR3 regions were amplified from genomic DNA by means of the immunoSEQ Assay, a bias-controlled multiplex PCR. As for the original processing: The number of nucleated cells in each sample was estimated by amplification of reference gene primers within the assay. To quantify the absolute abundance of each unique TCRbeta CDR3 rearrangement, sequence reads were collapsed and filtered. For each sample, productive Simpson clonality was calculated as the square root of Simpson's diversity index across productive rearrangements. TCRdb obtained this table from immuneACCESS and retained in-frame rearrangements with V and J assigned. These tables miss some clones; where compared with another copy, unresolved V genes account for less than half of the shortfall, and the remainder is unexplained. V, J and clone size are those of that table, while D and trimming were read from the DNA. In this sample the table shows some 120,000 clones, around 70% of which occur a single time. 5.5% of the sample is held by the ten biggest clonotypes.

The receptor was isolated from a man aged 55 to 69 with acute or convalescent COVID-19. The chain couples TRBV5-6 to TRBJ2-6; no D segment can be confidently identified. The sequencing sample was made of peripheral blood. At the DNA level, the sequence is TGTGCCAGCAGCTTGTCAGTCGACTCTGGGGCCAACGTCCTGACTTTC. It is translated as CASSLSVDSGANVLTF.